These 17 T cell receptor beta chains share one sample of origin, sequenced in a study of cytomegalovirus exposure and HLA in healthy donors. In the PCR, 60 Vbeta and 13 Jbeta primers were used. Profiling relied on immunoSEQ multiplex PCR, and the TCRdb table lists in-frame clones only, not all of them. The sample holds under 300,000 clones, around 90% seen once. The sample was PBMCs. These receptor sequences come from a girl aged 2-10 years in good health and CMV-seronegative.

This rearrangement joins TRBV6-1 to TRBJ2-7; TRBD1 matches at 7 bases. The CDR3 extends over 14 amino acids. CDR1 is MNHNS and CDR2 is SASEGT in the germline V gene. V was pared by 4 bases and J by 2 bases, with 5 bases of the junction left unmatched. The CDR3 region is CASSGGTVTYEQYF. In DNA, the CDR3 is TGTGCCAGCAGTGGAGGGACAGTGACCTACGAGCAGTACTTC.

This chain connects TRBV7-9 to TRBJ1-1, with D maybe TRBD1 (5 bases). The CDR3 runs 13 residues. Germline loops: CDR1 SEHNR, CDR2 FQNEAQ (reference sequence). V gave up 4 bases and J gave up 6 bases, with 12 bases separating them. Written as DNA, the CDR3 is TGTGCCAGCAGCTCCAGCGGGGGGGCTGAAGCTTTCTTT. It yields the protein CASSSSGGAEAFF.

This rearrangement joins TRBV4-1 to TRBJ2-7; weak D call: TRBD2 (6 bases). The CDR3 covers 16 residues. V was pared by 4 bases and J by 4 bases, with 20 bases between. Germline loops: CDR1 MGHRA, CDR2 YSYEKL. For the CDR3, the DNA is TGCGCCAGCAGCCCAGGACTAACCCAGGCAACATACGAGCAGTACTTC. It yields the protein CASSPGLTQATYEQYF.

This clone was observed a single time. The chain links TRBV19 to TRBJ1-5, with TRBD1 matching over 8 bases. The CDR3 runs 15 residues. CDR1 is LNHDA and CDR2 is SQIVND in the germline V gene (reference sequence). V was clipped by 7 bases and J by 2 bases; unmatched bases: 7. CDR3 region: CASTSRGLGNQPQHF. CDR3 coding DNA: TGTGCCAGTACCTCCAGGGGGCTTGGCAATCAGCCCCAGCATTTT.

The CDR3 here is CSVETRGIGNTIYF. DNA of the CDR3: TGCAGCGTTGAGACCAGGGGTATCGGAAACACCATATATTTT. This chain links TRBV29-1 with TRBJ1-3; D possibly corresponds to TRBD1 (6 bases). Between the trimmed V and J ends, which lost 3 bases and 4 bases, there was a span of 13 bases. Germline assignment: CDR1 SQVTM and CDR2 ANQGSEA. This CDR3 is built from 14 residues.

The CDR3 sequence: CASSYDRGRDYGYTF. DNA for the CDR3: TGTGCCAGCAGCTACGACAGGGGGCGCGACTATGGCTACACCTTC. The V gene is TRBV7-9, the J gene TRBJ1-2; 10 bases are shared with TRBD1. Trimming took 4 bases from V and 3 from J; bases not matched to a gene: 5. The germline CDR1 and CDR2 sequences are SEHNR and FQNEAQ (reference sequence). The CDR3 contains 15 residues.

The rearrangement links TRBV9 to TRBJ1-2, with no clear D. The CDR3 length is 12 residues. Germline V gene lookup returns CDR1 SGDLS and CDR2 YYNGEE. Trimming removed 4 bases from V and 8 bases from J, with 12 bases in between. The CDR3 DNA sequence: TGTGCCAGCAGCCCCCGGGTTGAAGGCTACACCTTC. It codes for CASSPRVEGYTF.

The chain recombines TRBV7-6 with TRBJ2-7; 13 nucleotides line up with TRBD2. The V gene's germline CDR1 is SGHVS and CDR2 FNYEAQ. CDR3 length: 15 residues. J lost 2 bases, V lost 3 bases, and 1 base had no gene match. In nucleotides, the CDR3 is TGTGCCAGCAGCTTCGGGACTAGCGGGACCTACGAGCAGTACTTC. Translation gives CASSFGTSGTYEQYF. The whole variable domain, filled in from reference TRBV7-6 and TRBJ2-7, reads GAGVSQSPRYKVTKRGQDVALRCDPISGHVSLYWYRQALGQGPEFLTYFNYEAQQDKSGLPNDRFSAERPEGSISTLTIQRTEQRDSAMYRCASSFGTSGTYEQYFGPGTRLTVT.

This clone was recorded once. The chain joins TRBV2 to TRBJ2-5; a possible D gene is TRBD2 (5 bases). Between the trimmed V and J ends, which lost 6 bases and 1 base, there was a span of 15 bases. Per germline, CDR1 SNHLY and CDR2 FYNNEI. The CDR3 contains 15 residues. The DNA of the CDR3 is TGTGCCAGCAGGGCTCGAGGGTACGTCCAAGAGACCCAGTACTTC. Amino acids: CASRARGYVQETQYF.

The chain uses TRBV28 and TRBJ2-2; D remains ambiguous. Trimming removed 1 base from V and 1 base from J, with 4 bases in between. The germline CDR1 and CDR2 sequences are MDHEN and SYDVKM. The CDR3 spans 14 residues. The CDR3 sequence: CASSLLRNTGELFF. DNA for the CDR3: TGTGCCAGCAGTTTATTGCGGAACACCGGGGAGCTGTTTTTT.

The chain uses TRBV7-2 and TRBJ2-2; 12 bases are shared with TRBD2. Trimming took 8 bases from V and 3 from J; bases not matched to a gene: 4. The CDR3 has 15 amino acids. Germline CDR1 and CDR2: SGHTA and FQGNSA. CDR3 amino acids: CASASGRADTGELFF. Written as DNA, the CDR3 is TGTGCCAGCGCTAGCGGGAGGGCGGACACCGGGGAGCTGTTTTTT.

The chain joins TRBV6-1 to TRBJ2-1, with a possible D match to TRBD1 (6 bases). Trimming removed 1 base at V and 4 bases at J, with 11 bases between. The CDR3 loop spans 15 amino acids. Per germline, CDR1 MNHNS and CDR2 SASEGT. CDR3 nucleotides: TGTGCCAGCAGTGAAGGGCAGGGGACGTACAATGAGCAGTTCTTC. Its protein is CASSEGQGTYNEQFF.

The rearrangement links TRBV13 to TRBJ2-4, with D possibly being TRBD2 (5 bases). The V end was cut by 4 bases, the J end by 3 bases, with 13 bases between. The CDR3 runs to 15 residues. Germline CDR1 PRHDT, CDR2 FYEKMQ (reference sequence). The CDR3 sequence: CASSSGELNKNIQYF. CDR3 nucleotide sequence: TGTGCCAGCAGCTCCGGGGAGCTGAACAAAAACATTCAGTACTTC. Full variable domain (rest looked up from reference TRBV13 and TRBJ2-4): AAGVIQSPRHLIKEKRETATLKCYPIPRHDTVYWYQQGPGQDPQFLISFYEKMQSDKGSIPDRFSAQQFSDYHSELNMSSLELGDSALYFCASSSGELNKNIQYFGAGTRLSVL.

The DNA of the CDR3 is TGTGCCATCAGTGAGATAGCGGAAAGAGATACGCAGTATTTT. Protein product: CAISEIAERDTQYF. V usage is TRBV10-3 and J usage is TRBJ2-3; the D gene is possibly TRBD2 (6 bases). The length of the CDR3 is 14 residues. V shed 2 bases and J shed 5 bases, with 11 bases lying between them. In germline, CDR1 is ENHRY, CDR2 SYGVKD.

The chain couples TRBV7-8 to TRBJ2-1; TRBD2 aligns across 14 bases. Unmatched junction bases numbered 9, after V lost 5 bases and J lost 12 bases. Germline V gives CDR1 SGHVS, CDR2 FQNEAQ. The CDR3 is made up of 15 amino acids. The CDR3 loop is CASSGNGTSGSMQFF. For the CDR3, the DNA is TGTGCCAGCAGCGGAAACGGGACTAGCGGGAGTATGCAGTTCTTC.

This clone showed up just once. V usage is TRBV20-1 and J usage is TRBJ2-7; no reliable D call. V lost 6 bases, J lost 7 bases, and 13 bases lay in between. Germline CDR1 and CDR2: DFQATT and SNEGSKA (reference sequence). CDR3 length: 11 amino acids. For the CDR3, the DNA is TGCAGTGCCATCGAGGAGCAGGAGCAGTACTTC. Residues: CSAIEEQEQYF.

V gene TRBV2 combines with J gene TRBJ1-1; 7 bases match TRBD1. The V segment lost 5 bases and the J segment 6 bases; nucleotides outside the gene matches: 9. Germline V lookup: CDR1 SNHLY, CDR2 FYNNEI. This CDR3 contains 14 residues. The CDR3 reads CASSLEGAKSEAFF. The CDR3 region has the DNA TGTGCCAGCAGTCTGGAGGGGGCCAAGTCTGAAGCTTTCTTT.